The text below deals with one T cell receptor (beta chain). Its antigen is not known. This entry is derived from a study of early stage breast cancer tumors. Study summary: Among about twelve ER+/PR+/HER2- tumors, eight were ductal, four lobular.

The V end lost 1 base, the J end lost 7 bases, and 5 bases lay between the germline ends. CDR1 is SGHDT, CDR2 YYEEEE, per germline. This CDR3 contains 11 residues. Points from the study as a whole: Tumors had roughly 2.6-fold higher T cell density than normal breast. Comparing each tissue with blood distinguished tumor from normal in 14 of 16 patients.

Assay used: immunoSEQ multiplex PCR; TCRdb lists only in-frame clones, some missing. The table shows 30,000 or so clones, with approximately 76% occurring only once. This TCR came from a person aged 50 to 59 with breast cancer. Material: blood. The chain uses TRBV5-6 and TRBJ1-1, with D hard to call. The CDR3, as DNA: TGTGCCAGCAGCTTGCAGAGTGAAGCTTTCTTT. Translated: CASSLQSEAFF.